This T cell receptor beta chain comes out of a study of T cell responses to AZD1222 COVID-19 vaccine. Across the study: Second-dose intervals of approximately 4 or approximately 12 weeks were pooled. Overall study findings and caveats: Repertoire sampling was restricted to post-peak T cell response timepoints. Donors, mostly white British, included more females; clonal diversity was possibly underestimated. Seropositive status at baseline applied to only a handful of AZD1222 recipients.

Trimming removed 5 bases from V and 1 base from J; junction bases left unmatched: 11. This CDR3 has 18 amino acids. Looked up from germline, CDR1 is LNHDA and CDR2 is SQIVND (reference sequence). Note on this clone: What it recognizes is unknown.

Assay: immunoSEQ multiplex PCR; the TCRdb copy retains only in-frame clones and omits some. The sample lists around 99,000 clones, around nine tenths occurring once. This sequence originates from an adult in good health. Specimen: peripheral blood, collected on day 0 of AZD1222 vaccination. The chain has TRBV19 and TRBJ2-3; 11 bases are a match to TRBD1. The DNA for the CDR3 is TGTGCCAGTAGTCAAACCGTCGGGACAGGGGGACGCACAGATACGCAGTATTTT. Encoded protein: CASSQTVGTGGRTDTQYF.